The 30 T cell receptor beta chains given below trace back to one sample, sequenced in a study of T cell responses to AZD1222 COVID-19 vaccine. The assay was immunoSEQ multiplex PCR, and TCRdb's table has in-frame clones only and misses some. The table lists about 120,000 clones, approximately 87% of them singletons. Sequenced here: peripheral blood, sampled on day 0 of AZD1222 vaccination. The receptors come from an adult in good health.

The genes are TRBV4-2 and TRBJ1-3; D is ambiguous. Germline CDR1 LGHNA, CDR2 YNFKEQ. The CDR3 contains 16 residues. Between the trimmed V and J ends, which lost 4 bases and 0 bases, there was a span of 13 bases. CDR3 loop: CASSRSDGGSGNTIYF. The CDR3 coding sequence is TGTGCCAGCAGCCGCTCGGACGGTGGCTCTGGAAACACCATATATTTT.

This rearrangement joins TRBV2 to TRBJ2-7; D uncertain. Germline CDR1 and CDR2: SNHLY and FYNNEI. Trimming pared 5 bases from V and 3 bases from J, leaving 5 bases between. The CDR3 length is 11 residues. The chain's CDR3 is CASSRSYEQYF. The CDR3 region has the DNA TGTGCCAGCAGTCGGAGCTACGAGCAGTACTTC.

V usage is TRBV5-1 and J usage is TRBJ2-7; 12 positions match TRBD2. J was trimmed by 6 bases and V by 1 base; bases with no gene match: 8. This CDR3 is 16 amino acids long. The V gene's germline CDR1 is SGHRS and CDR2 YFSETQ. The CDR3 DNA is TGCGCCAGCAGCTTGACTAGCGGGGGGCCTATCGGCGAGCAGTACTTC. Its translation: CASSLTSGGPIGEQYF.

This sequence joins TRBV3-1 (or the pseudogene TRBV3-2) and TRBJ2-7, with TRBD2 identical over 9 bases. J was trimmed by 5 bases and V by 4 bases; bases with no gene match: 3. Germline V gives CDR1 LGHDT, CDR2 YNNKEL (reference sequence). This CDR3 contains 13 residues. In DNA, the CDR3 is TGTGCCAGCAGCCTAGCGGGGGAGGACGAGCAGTACTTC. Protein sequence: CASSLAGEDEQYF.

The chain recombines TRBV7-8 with TRBJ2-1; TRBD2 aligns across 11 bases. Per germline, CDR1 SGHVS and CDR2 FQNEAQ. V was pared by 7 bases and J by 4 bases, with 12 bases of the junction left unmatched. The CDR3 length is 17 residues. The CDR3 bases are TGTGCCAGCAACTCGAACCCGGGACTAGCGGCTTACAATGAGCAGTTCTTC. Amino acids: CASNSNPGLAAYNEQFF. The full variable domain, with the rest looked up from reference TRBV7-8 and TRBJ2-1, is GAGVSQSPRYKVAKRGQDVALRCDPISGHVSLFWYQQALGQGPEFLTYFQNEAQLDKSGLPSDRFFAERPEGSVSTLKIQRTQQEDSAVYLCASNSNPGLAAYNEQFFGPGTRLTVL.

The CDR3 reads CASSSWTGQEQYF. DNA for the CDR3: TGCGCCAGCAGCTCATGGACAGGGCAAGAGCAGTACTTC. The V call is TRBV5-1, the J call TRBJ2-7; the match to TRBD1 covers 8 bases. The CDR3 loop spans 13 amino acids. V shed 3 bases, J shed 7 bases, and the junction held 6 bases outside the gene matches. Germline V gene lookup returns CDR1 SGHRS and CDR2 YFSETQ.

The chain links TRBV19 to TRBJ2-4; D is uncertain. CDR3 length: 16 amino acids. Trimming took off 5 bases at V and 0 bases at J, with 14 bases between the two ends. Germline lookup yields CDR1 LNHDA and CDR2 SQIVND (reference sequence). In nucleotides, the CDR3 is TGTGCCAGTAGTCCATACTCAGATCTAGCCAAAAACATTCAGTACTTC. Its translation is CASSPYSDLAKNIQYF.

The sample holds a few counts of this clone. The chain couples TRBV7-2 to TRBJ2-5, with 10 bases lining up with TRBD2. In germline, CDR1 is SGHTA, CDR2 FQGNSA. V was pared by 1 base and J by 0 bases, with 2 bases of the junction left unmatched. This CDR3 is 16 amino acids long. CDR3 protein: CASSLGLAGDQETQYF. In DNA form, the CDR3 reads TGTGCCAGCAGCTTAGGGCTAGCGGGGGACCAAGAGACCCAGTACTTC.

V gene TRBV14 combines with J gene TRBJ2-7; D not certain. Germline V gene lookup returns CDR1 SGHDN and CDR2 FVKESK. This CDR3 has 15 residues. Between the trimmed V and J ends, which lost 0 bases and 0 bases, there was a span of 9 bases. The CDR3 protein is CASSQDTWDSYEQYF. The DNA of the CDR3 is TGTGCCAGCAGCCAAGATACTTGGGACTCCTACGAGCAGTACTTC.

The rearrangement uses TRBV18 and TRBJ2-2; 9 bases fit TRBD2. Germline V gene data show CDR1 as KGHSH and CDR2 as LQKENI. The trim removed 3 bases at V and 2 bases at J, leaving 4 bases unmatched. The CDR3 is made up of 16 amino acids. CDR3 in amino acids: CASSPQRGANTGELFF. In DNA, the CDR3 is TGTGCCAGCTCACCGCAGCGGGGGGCTAACACCGGGGAGCTGTTTTTT. The full variable domain, completed using reference TRBV18 and TRBJ2-2, is NAGVMQNPRHLVRRRGQEARLRCSPMKGHSHVYWYRQLPEEGLKFMVYLQKENIIDESGMPKERFSAEFPKEGPSILRIQQVVRGDSAAYFCASSPQRGANTGELFFGEGSRLTVL.

The V and J genes are TRBV4-2 and TRBJ1-3; D remains unclear. V was clipped by 0 bases and J by 0 bases, with 9 bases between them. The CDR3 is 16 amino acids. Germline CDR1 is LGHNA and CDR2 is YNFKEQ. The CDR3 region is CASSQDQLGSGNTIYF. The DNA for the CDR3 is TGTGCCAGCAGCCAAGATCAGCTGGGCTCTGGAAACACCATATATTTT.

This chain connects TRBV7-9 to TRBJ2-5; D remains ambiguous. Germline lookup yields CDR1 SEHNR and CDR2 FQNEAQ (reference sequence). V lost 4 bases and J 4 bases, leaving 7 bases between the germline ends. The CDR3 sequence is 12 residues long. The CDR3 sequence: CASSSGIETQYF. Here the CDR3 DNA reads TGTGCCAGCAGCTCCGGAATAGAGACCCAGTACTTC. Full variable domain (missing parts from reference TRBV7-9 and TRBJ2-5): DTGVSQNPRHKITKRGQNVTFRCDPISEHNRLYWYRQTLGQGPEFLTYFQNEAQLEKSRLLSDRFSAERPKGSFSTLEIQRTEQGDSAMYLCASSSGIETQYFGPGTRLLVL.

This chain uses TRBV3-1 (or the pseudogene TRBV3-2) with TRBJ1-1; D unresolved. This CDR3 comprises 15 residues. Trimming removed 0 bases from V and 1 base from J, with 9 bases in between. CDR1 and CDR2 from the germline V gene are LGHDT and YNNKEL (reference sequence). The DNA for the CDR3 is TGTGCCAGCAGCCAAGAGGATCCCGCGAACACTGAAGCTTTCTTT. Translation: CASSQEDPANTEAFF.

The genes are TRBV3-1 (or the pseudogene TRBV3-2) and TRBJ2-3; D remains ambiguous. There are 13 residues in the CDR3. CDR1 and CDR2 from the germline V gene are LGHDT and YNNKEL (reference sequence). V was clipped by 0 bases and J by 4 bases, with 5 bases between them. CDR3 sequence reads: CASSQERPDTQYF. In DNA form, the CDR3 reads TGTGCCAGCAGCCAAGAACGCCCAGATACGCAGTATTTT.

The chain uses TRBV6-5 and TRBJ1-6; 12 positions agree with TRBD1. The V and J ends lost 6 bases and 9 bases, in that order; junction bases with no gene match: 3. The germline V gene encodes CDR1 MNHEY and CDR2 SVGAGI. This CDR3 spans 14 amino acids. The DNA of the CDR3 is TGTGCCAGCAGCTCGGGACAGGGGGCTTCACCCCTCCACTTT. Residues: CASSSGQGASPLHF.

This clone was seen just once. J is TRBJ2-2 and V is TRBV12-5, with 12 bases identical to TRBD2. The J segment lost 0 bases and the V segment lost 8 bases, leaving 13 bases of the junction unmatched. CDR1 is LGHNT and CDR2 is FRNRAP in the germline V gene. The CDR3 consists of 19 residues. The CDR3 sequence: CASLAARLAGVPNTGELFF. Written as DNA, the CDR3 is TGTGCTAGTTTAGCCGCCCGACTAGCGGGGGTCCCGAACACCGGGGAGCTGTTTTTT.

V and J are TRBV4-3 and TRBJ1-2, with a tentative D call TRBD1 (6 bases). The CDR3 spans 15 residues. With 0 bases removed from V and 6 bases from J, the gap between germline ends came to 14 bases. The V gene's germline CDR1 is LGHNA and CDR2 YSLEER. In DNA form, the CDR3 reads TGCGCCAGCAGCCAAGATTCAGGGGCTTTAAATGGCTACACCTTC. Translation: CASSQDSGALNGYTF.

V usage is TRBV10-3 and J usage is TRBJ2-5; the D is unclear. CDR1 and CDR2 from the germline V gene are ENHRY and SYGVKD. The CDR3 covers 16 residues. Trimming took 6 bases from V and 2 from J, leaving 19 bases between them. The CDR3 region is CAISGTGGHYQETQYF. The CDR3 nucleotides are TGTGCCATCAGCGGTACGGGTGGGCATTATCAAGAGACCCAGTACTTC.

The chain recombines TRBV29-1 with TRBJ2-1; 8 nucleotides agree with TRBD1. This CDR3 comprises 14 residues. In germline, CDR1 is SQVTM, CDR2 ANQGSEA. The CDR3 region is CSARGRGRGNEQFF. CDR3 DNA: TGCAGTGCCAGGGGGCGGGGACGGGGCAATGAGCAGTTCTTC.

J is TRBJ2-7 and V is TRBV7-9; 8 bases align to TRBD1. The CDR3 is made up of 14 amino acids. Germline CDR1 reads SEHNR; CDR2 reads FQNEAQ (reference sequence). The J segment lost 3 bases and the V segment lost 4 bases, leaving 5 bases of the junction unmatched. The CDR3 region has the DNA TGTGCCAGCAGCTACACTGGACAGGGCTACGAGCAGTACTTC. Protein: CASSYTGQGYEQYF.

The chain is built from TRBV5-1 and TRBJ2-1; 7 bases are shared with TRBD2. CDR3 length: 15 residues. Germline V CDR1 and CDR2: SGHRS, YFSETQ. Germline trimming cut 0 bases from V and 5 bases from J; bases unmatched to any gene: 5. The CDR3 spells CASSLVGGGNNEQFF. The CDR3 nucleotides are TGCGCCAGCAGCTTGGTTGGCGGGGGTAACAATGAGCAGTTCTTC.

The chain recombines TRBV6-5 with TRBJ1-1; tentatively, D is TRBD1 (6 bases). Trimming removed 6 bases from V and 5 bases from J, with 13 bases in between. The CDR3 is 13 residues long. Germline CDR1 and CDR2: MNHEY and SVGAGI. Here the CDR3 DNA reads TGTGCCAGCAGCCCGGGGGCTTCTACTGAAGCTTTCTTT. Translated: CASSPGASTEAFF.

The chain joins TRBV27 to TRBJ2-1; D might be TRBD1 (5 bases). V shed 6 bases and J shed 0 bases, with 12 bases lying between them. Germline V CDR1 and CDR2: MNHEY, SMNVEV (reference sequence). CDR3 length: 15 amino acids. The CDR3 loop reads CASSRQLTSYNEQFF. The CDR3 DNA reads as TGTGCCAGCAGCCGACAGTTAACCTCCTACAATGAGCAGTTCTTC.

The rearrangement uses TRBV19 and TRBJ1-4; D unclear. The germline V and J ends were trimmed by 6 bases and 4 bases, with 9 bases remaining between them. Germline V gene lookup returns CDR1 LNHDA and CDR2 SQIVND (reference sequence). The CDR3 loop spans 13 amino acids. The CDR3 is CASRAQSNEKLFF. In nucleotides, the CDR3 is TGTGCCAGTAGAGCCCAGAGTAATGAAAAACTGTTTTTT.

The chain uses TRBV6-2 or TRBV6-3 and TRBJ2-7; D is unresolved. The CDR3 covers 13 residues. V gave up 2 bases and J gave up 3 bases, with 8 bases separating them. Germline V gene data show CDR1 as MNHEY and CDR2 as SVGEGT. In DNA, the CDR3 is TGTGCCAGCAGTTACCCCTCTGGCTACGAGCAGTACTTC. It translates to CASSYPSGYEQYF.

Remarks on this clone: One end of the junction does not line up with germline, which may come from a read error. The chain joins TRBV20-1 to TRBJ2-1; possibly TRBD1 for D (7 bases). Germline CDR1 reads DFQATT; CDR2 reads SNEGSKA (reference sequence). The CDR3 runs 10 residues. Here the CDR3 reads CSAHRDSGLF. The CDR3 coding sequence is TGCAGTGCTCACCGGGACAGCGGGCTCTTC.

The rearrangement links TRBV6-4 to TRBJ1-4; D unclear. Trimming took 6 bases from V and 3 from J, leaving 14 bases between them. The CDR3 is 15 amino acids. The germline gives CDR1 MRHNA, CDR2 SNTAGT. Here the CDR3 reads CASSSGGKANEKLFF. CDR3 DNA: TGTGCCAGCAGCTCCGGAGGGAAGGCTAATGAAAAACTGTTTTTT.

The rearrangement links TRBV12-3 or TRBV12-4 to TRBJ2-1; no definite D call. Trimming left V 7 bases short and J 14 bases short, with 15 bases between. CDR3 length equals 11 residues. CDR3 sequence reads: CASTSDRRKFF. For the CDR3, the DNA is TGTGCCAGCACCTCGGACCGACGAAAGTTCTTC.

The chain couples TRBV6-1 to TRBJ2-2; D unresolved. This CDR3 contains 15 residues. Looked up from germline, CDR1 is MNHNS and CDR2 is SASEGT. V lost 2 bases and J 5 bases, leaving 12 bases between the germline ends. The CDR3 here is CASSERATFTGELFF. CDR3 coding DNA: TGTGCCAGCAGTGAAAGGGCTACTTTTACCGGGGAGCTGTTTTTT.

The gene calls are TRBV7-8 and TRBJ2-7, with no clear D. This CDR3 comprises 11 residues. From germline, CDR1 is SGHVS and CDR2 FQNEAQ. V was shortened by 5 bases and J by 4 bases, with 6 bases between the two germline ends. The CDR3: CASSDGYEQYF. As DNA, the CDR3 is TGTGCCAGCAGCGACGGGTACGAGCAGTACTTC.